This T cell receptor beta chain was captured by sequencing in a study of CD4 and CD8 cells across lung adenocarcinoma regions. Germline V gene sequence: CDR1 SGHAT, CDR2 FQNNGV. The CDR3 has 12 residues. Samples came from patients with localized non-small cell lung adenocarcinoma. TCRdb redid the calling of the PCR reads with MiXCR, one entry per CDR3 protein. The sample lists over 3,500 distinct CDR3 sequences; 50% to 75% were seen once. Sequenced input: CD8+ T cells from the margin of a lung tumor. The source is a female donor with lung adenocarcinoma. The CD4 and CD8 labels of this study may be unreliable. The chain uses TRBV11-2 and TRBJ2-5; the D is unclear. The J call may be mistaken, given a closer DNA end match to TRBJ2-7. The CDR3 loop is CASGGSSYEQYF. CDR3 nucleotide sequence: TGTGCCTCCGGTGGCAGTTCCTACGAGCAGTACTTC.